Listed below are T cell receptor beta chains from one sample, sequenced in a study of post-analysis software for immune sequencing data. MiXCR, run by TCRdb on the PCR reads, gives a single entry per CDR3 protein. The table lists approximately 460,000 distinct CDR3 sequences, around 40% of them singletons, with about 12% in the top ten. The sample taken for sequencing was blood. The receptors were sampled from a girl aged 10 to 17 with multiple sclerosis. Each CDR3 is given with its conserved first and last residue. The D gene is left open where the match is weak. Where a row states a size, it is once, few, many or the class of an expanded clone; other rows omit it.

v_gene	abundance	j_gene	d_gene	CDR3nt	CDR3aa
TRBV20-1	few	TRBJ2-5	TRBD2	TGCAGTGCGGCGGGCTGGGGGGGTGAGACCCAGTACTTC	CSAAGWGGETQYF
TRBV20-1	few	TRBJ2-7	-	TGCAGTGCTAGACCGGGACGGGCCCCCTACGAGCAGTACTTC	CSARPGRAPYEQYF
TRBV11-3	-	TRBJ2-4	-	TGTGCCAGCAGCTCCCAGTCCGACGGATCCAAAAACATTCAGTACTTC	CASSSQSDGSKNIQYF
TRBV10-3	-	TRBJ1-2	-	TGTGCCATCAGTGAGCCACCGGCAGCTGGCTATGGCTACACCTTC	CAISEPPAAGYGYTF
TRBV7-2	-	TRBJ2-7	-	TGTGCCAGCAGTTTCGACAGGGGAGGGGAGCAGTACTTC	CASSFDRGGEQYF
TRBV27	-	TRBJ1-2	-	TGTGCCAGCAGTGGCAGCGACTATGGCTACACCTTC	CASSGSDYGYTF
TRBV6-5	-	TRBJ1-5	-	TGTGCCAGCAGGCCGGTACGGAACAATCAGCCCCAGCATTTT	CASRPVRNNQPQHF
TRBV28	-	TRBJ2-5	-	TGTGCCAGCAGTCGAGGACAAGAGACCCAGTACTTC	CASSRGQETQYF
TRBV5-4	-	TRBJ2-5	TRBD2	TGTGCCAGCGGACAACTAGCGGGAGGACAAAGCTCCTACAATGAGCAGTACTTC	CASGQLAGGQSSYNEQYF
TRBV7-6	-	TRBJ2-5	-	TGTGCCAGCAGCTTAGGGCAGCGAAAAGAGACCCAGTACTTC	CASSLGQRKETQYF
TRBV7-9	-	TRBJ2-3	TRBD2	TGTGCCAGCAGCACACTAGCGGAGTCCACAGGTACGCAGTATTTT	CASSTLAESTGTQYF
TRBV12-3/TRBV12-4	-	TRBJ2-7	TRBD1	TGTGCCAGCAGAAAGACAGGGGTCGAGTACGAGCAGTACTTC	CASRKTGVEYEQYF
TRBV2	-	TRBJ2-3	-	TGTGCCAGCATCGGAGGGAGGATGGATACGCAGTATTTT	CASIGGRMDTQYF
TRBV10-3	-	TRBJ2-5	-	TGTGCCATCAGTGAGTCTGAGGGGACGGGATCCTACGAGCGGTACTTC	CAISESEGTGSYERYF
TRBV12-3/TRBV12-4	-	TRBJ1-1	-	TGTGCCAGCAGTTTTATGAACACTGAAGCTTTCTTT	CASSFMNTEAFF
TRBV20-1	-	TRBJ2-7	-	TGCAGTGCCAGAGCCGGCTCCTACGAGCAGTACTTC	CSARAGSYEQYF
TRBV11-3	-	TRBJ2-1	-	TGTGCCAGCAGCTTGCGGCGCACGGACAACGATGAGCAGTTCTTC	CASSLRRTDNDEQFF
TRBV19	-	TRBJ1-1	TRBD1	TGTGCCAGTAGCACGACAGGGAGGGGGAACACTAAAGCTTTCTTT	CASSTTGRGNTKAFF
TRBV20-1	-	TRBJ2-4	-	TGCAGTGCTCCATGGGGGTGGGAGGTAGCCAAAAACATTCAGTACTTC	CSAPWGWEVAKNIQYF
TRBV20-1	-	TRBJ2-7	-	TGCAGTGCTAGACAGGATTCCTACGAGCAGTACTTC	CSARQDSYEQYF
TRBV20-1	-	TRBJ2-5	-	TGCAGTGCTAGTTTAGATGGGAGGGAGACCCAGTACTTC	CSASLDGRETQYF
TRBV9	many	TRBJ2-7	TRBD2	TGTGCCAGCAGCGTCGCGGGAGGGCAGTTTTACGAGCAGTACTTC	CASSVAGGQFYEQYF
TRBV5-1	-	TRBJ2-7	TRBD2	TGCGCCAGCAGCTTAAACCTAGCGGGAGCCCACGAGCAGTACTTC	CASSLNLAGAHEQYF
TRBV7-8	few	TRBJ1-5	-	TGTGCCAGCAGAAAAAGCCGCCTGTCAGAAACGGATCAGCCCCAGCATTTT	CASRKSRLSETDQPQHF
TRBV5-4	-	TRBJ2-5	TRBD1	TGTGCCAGCAGCTTGGGATCGAGACAGGGGAGATCAGAGACCCAGTACTTC	CASSLGSRQGRSETQYF
TRBV29-1	few	TRBJ1-2	-	TGCAGCGTTGGCGGGGTAGGGGACTATGGCTACACCTTC	CSVGGVGDYGYTF
TRBV6-2/TRBV6-3	-	TRBJ2-3	TRBD2	TGTGCCAGCTGCTGGGAGGGCCGGGACGCAGATACGCAGTATTTT	CASCWEGRDADTQYF
TRBV10-3	many	TRBJ1-2	-	TGTGCCATCAGGGAGAGCCCCGTCCACCACTATGGCTACACCTTC	CAIRESPVHHYGYTF
TRBV4-3	few	TRBJ2-5	TRBD2	TGCGCCAGCAGCCAAATTCTAGCGGGGGAAGAGACCCAGTACTTC	CASSQILAGEETQYF
TRBV10-3	once	TRBJ2-1	-	TGTGCCACTTGGACGTCTCATGAGCAGTTCTTC	CATWTSHEQFF
TRBV28	-	TRBJ2-1	TRBD2	TGTGCCAGCAGCCTCGAAATAAATCCGGGACTAGCGGGTGATGAGCAGTTCTTC	CASSLEINPGLAGDEQFF
TRBV28	-	TRBJ2-1	-	TGTGCCAGCAGTTCGCCGGGTTCCGAAGCCCACAATGAGCAGTTCTTC	CASSSPGSEAHNEQFF
TRBV10-3	-	TRBJ1-2	-	TGTGCCATCAGTGACCTCGGTAGGGAAACGGCCTATGGCTACACCTTC	CAISDLGRETAYGYTF
TRBV20-1	-	TRBJ1-5	-	TGCAGTGCTAGAGTACTCGGGTATAGCAATCAGCCCCAGCATTTT	CSARVLGYSNQPQHF
TRBV11-3	few	TRBJ2-1	-	TGTGCCAGCAGCCACAGGGCAGCCTCCTACAATGAGCAGTTCTTC	CASSHRAASYNEQFF
TRBV20-1	few	TRBJ2-7	TRBD2	TGCAGTGCTAGATCCCGGGCGGGAGAGCGCTACGAGCAGTACTTC	CSARSRAGERYEQYF
TRBV5-1	-	TRBJ1-1	-	TGCGCCAGCAGGTGGACGGCGGGCGCTGACACTGAAGCTTTCTTT	CASRWTAGADTEAFF
TRBV7-2	once	TRBJ2-7	-	TGTGCCAGCAGCTTAGCGCAGGGGATCTACGAGCAGTACTTC	CASSLAQGIYEQYF
TRBV12-3/TRBV12-4	few	TRBJ2-7	-	TGTGCCAGCAGGGGTGTAGGTCAGGGGTACGAGCAGTACTTC	CASRGVGQGYEQYF
TRBV7-2	-	TRBJ1-1	-	TGTGCCAGCAGCGGAGGGTACACTGAAGCTTTCTTT	CASSGGYTEAFF
TRBV29-1	-	TRBJ2-7	TRBD1	TGCAGCGCCGGACAGGCGGCCTACGAGCAGTACTTC	CSAGQAAYEQYF
TRBV20-1	-	TRBJ2-7	-	TGCGGTGCCGCGTTAGCGGCGACCTACGAGCAGTACTTC	CGAALAATYEQYF
TRBV5-5	-	TRBJ2-5	TRBD1	TGTGCCAGCAGCTCTTTGGGACAGCACCGTCAAGAGACCCAGTACTTC	CASSSLGQHRQETQYF
TRBV28	once	TRBJ1-2	-	TGTGCCAGCAGTTGGGGACTGGCCTATGGCTACACCTTC	CASSWGLAYGYTF
TRBV3-1	few	TRBJ2-1	-	TGTGCCAGCAGCCAAGATATCGCCTCCTACAATGAGCAGTTCTTC	CASSQDIASYNEQFF
TRBV6-2/TRBV6-3	-	TRBJ1-4	-	TGTGCCAGCAGTTACGATGGCTCGGCTGAAAAACTGTTTTTT	CASSYDGSAEKLFF
TRBV7-6	-	TRBJ2-7	-	TGTGCCAGCAGCCGACTAGGGGGGCTAGACAACGAGCAGTACTTC	CASSRLGGLDNEQYF
TRBV29-1	-	TRBJ2-5	-	TGCAGCGTAGGAACCAGCGGGGAGACCCAGTACTTC	CSVGTSGETQYF
TRBV6-2/TRBV6-3	-	TRBJ2-1	TRBD1	TGTGCCAGCAGTTATATAGGGACAGAGTATCATCCCCAGTTCTTC	CASSYIGTEYHPQFF
TRBV4-2	-	TRBJ2-5	TRBD2	TGTGCCGGCAGCCATCAGCGGGAGGGAGGAGAAGAGTGGCTAGAGACCCAGTACTTC	CAGSHQREGGEEWLETQYF
TRBV5-1	-	TRBJ2-1	-	TGCGCCAGCAGCGTAACCGGGACCTCCAATGAGCAGTTCTTC	CASSVTGTSNEQFF
TRBV11-2	-	TRBJ2-1	TRBD1	TGTGCCAGCAGCCTCCGGGAGGGACAGGGGTACAATGAGCCGTTCTTC	CASSLREGQGYNEPFF
TRBV10-2	-	TRBJ2-2	TRBD2	TGCGCCAGCAGCGGGACTAGCGGGAGTGCCGGGGAGCTGTTTTTT	CASSGTSGSAGELFF
TRBV29-1	few	TRBJ2-3	-	TGCAGCGTTGAAGTTAGGTCAGGAGGCACAGATACGCAGTATTTT	CSVEVRSGGTDTQYF
TRBV5-1	-	TRBJ1-1	-	TGCGCCAGCAGCTTGCGCGGCAGGGAGAACACTGAAGCTTTCTTT	CASSLRGRENTEAFF
TRBV20-1	-	TRBJ2-7	TRBD2	TGCAGTGCTAGAGATCTAGCGGGAGCTCAGTACGAGCAGTACTTC	CSARDLAGAQYEQYF
TRBV6-6	-	TRBJ1-2	TRBD1	TGTGCCAGCAGTTACGCGGCAGGGGGTCCCTATGGCTACACCTTC	CASSYAAGGPYGYTF
TRBV7-9	-	TRBJ2-1	-	TGTGCCAGCAGCTTAAGCCTAGCTGAAGGGGAGCAGTTCTTC	CASSLSLAEGEQFF
TRBV20-1	few	TRBJ1-5	TRBD1	TGCAGTGCCAAGGGACAGGGGACGGGCAATCAGCCCCAGCATTTT	CSAKGQGTGNQPQHF
TRBV12-3/TRBV12-4	-	TRBJ2-7	TRBD2	TGTGCCAGCAGCATTAGCGGGAGGGGGTACGAGCAGTACTTC	CASSISGRGYEQYF